The 2 T cell receptor beta chains presented below share a single source sample, sequenced in a study of T cells in Graves' hyperthyroidism and ophthalmopathy. TCR beta CDR3 region amplification was performed from RNA transcripts. First-round RT-PCR of the TCR CDR3 relied on the HTBI primer set. TCRdb recomputed calls from the multiplex PCR reads with MiXCR, one row per CDR3 protein. The profile shows a few hundred thousand distinct CDR3 sequences, about 15% of them singletons. Sequenced: blood. The source of these receptors is a woman younger than 45 with Graves' hyperthyroidism.

This clonotype was picked up many times. The rearrangement links TRBV30 to TRBJ1-3; D not resolved. The germline gives CDR1 GTSNPN, CDR2 SVGIG (reference sequence). Trimming removed 4 bases at V and 0 bases at J, with 10 bases between. The CDR3 is 14 amino acids. The DNA of the CDR3 is TGTGCCTGGACTCCAGAAGACTCTGGAAACACCATATATTTT. This encodes CAWTPEDSGNTIYF.

To note about this clonotype: This may stem from a read error, because a much larger clone lies one nucleotide away. This sequence joins TRBV5-1 and TRBJ2-2; D assignment may be TRBD1 or TRBD2 (5 bases each). The CDR3 runs 16 residues. V was shortened by 2 bases and J by 3 bases, with 14 bases between the two germline ends. Germline CDR1 SGHRS, CDR2 YFSETQ. The DNA of the CDR3 is TGCGCCAGCAGCTTCAGACAGAGGGCGGACACCGGGGAGCTGTTTTTT. This codes for CASSFRQRADTGELFF.